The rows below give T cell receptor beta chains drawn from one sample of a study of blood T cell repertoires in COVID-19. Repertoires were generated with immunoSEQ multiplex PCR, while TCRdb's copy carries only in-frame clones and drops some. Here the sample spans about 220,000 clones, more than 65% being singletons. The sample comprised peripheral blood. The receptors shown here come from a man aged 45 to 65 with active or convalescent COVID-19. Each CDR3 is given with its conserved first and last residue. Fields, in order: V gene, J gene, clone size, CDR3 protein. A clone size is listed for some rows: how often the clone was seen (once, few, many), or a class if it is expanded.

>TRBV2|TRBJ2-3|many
CASSLGLAGVGDTQYF
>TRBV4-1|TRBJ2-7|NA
CASRDLTGSFSYEQYF
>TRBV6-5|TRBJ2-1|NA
CASLEAGYNEQFF
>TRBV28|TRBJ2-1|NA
CASSYRSGGNEQFF
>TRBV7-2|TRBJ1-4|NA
CASSSTGSPSGKLFF
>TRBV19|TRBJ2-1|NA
CASSSPRQGAYNEQFF
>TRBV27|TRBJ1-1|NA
CASSLGGLYTEAFF
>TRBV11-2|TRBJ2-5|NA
CASSLGLRETQYF
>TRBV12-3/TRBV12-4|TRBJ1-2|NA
CASSFGGAGGYTF
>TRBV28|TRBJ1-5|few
CASNVPGQGRQPQHF
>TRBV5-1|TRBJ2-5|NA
CASSPLPLAGQETQYF
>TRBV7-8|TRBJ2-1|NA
CASSIGTAYNEQFF
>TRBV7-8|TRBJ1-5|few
CASSSHRVSNQPQHF
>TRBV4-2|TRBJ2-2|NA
CASSQDMASGRIKSTGELFF
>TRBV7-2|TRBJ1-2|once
CASSLSTRGRDGYTF
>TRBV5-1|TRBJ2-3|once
CASSTGRDTQYF
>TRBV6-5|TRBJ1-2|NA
CASIKTGLNYGYTF
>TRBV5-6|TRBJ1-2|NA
CASSFKTGRGNYGYTF
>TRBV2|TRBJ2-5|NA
CASSPQETQYF
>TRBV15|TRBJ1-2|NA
CATSSFRQGTSTSGYTF
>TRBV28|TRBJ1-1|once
CASSFRGYTTEAFF
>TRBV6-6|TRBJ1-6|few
CASSRYRHTTYNSPLHF
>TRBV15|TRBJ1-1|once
CATGARGKSNTEAFF
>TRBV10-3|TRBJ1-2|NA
CAISEWQGNYGYTF
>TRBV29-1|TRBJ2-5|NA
CSAGTGRETQYF
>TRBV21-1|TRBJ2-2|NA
CASSKAGQGLSLNTGELFF
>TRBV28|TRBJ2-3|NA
CASSPIAGGPDTQYF
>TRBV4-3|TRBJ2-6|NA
CASSHGQGLAGANVLTF
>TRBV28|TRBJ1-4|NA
CASSFRGTTNEKLFF
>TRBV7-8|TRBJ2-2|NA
CASSRGGAGGDTGELFF
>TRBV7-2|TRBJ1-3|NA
CASSVTSGAGGNTIYF
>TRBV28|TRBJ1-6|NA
CASSPGGRGNSPLHF
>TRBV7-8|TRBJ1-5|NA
CASSLEGDQPQHF
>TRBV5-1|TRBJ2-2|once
CASSLGLAGGYTGELFF
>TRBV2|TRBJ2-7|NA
CASSVTSGRSYEQYF
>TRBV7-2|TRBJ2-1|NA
CASRGDSYNEQFF
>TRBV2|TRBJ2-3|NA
CASSGSSGRGTDTQYF
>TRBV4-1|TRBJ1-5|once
CASSGRTGGAYQPQHF
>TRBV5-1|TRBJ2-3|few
CASRWGGSLTDTQYF
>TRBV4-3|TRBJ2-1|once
CASSQATSGGDYNEQFF
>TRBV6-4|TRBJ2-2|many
CASSGTGDTGELFF
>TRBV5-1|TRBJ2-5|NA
CASSYNPQGSQETQYF
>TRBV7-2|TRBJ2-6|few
CASSLLAGMFANVLTF
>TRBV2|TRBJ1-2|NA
CASNRDYNYGYTF
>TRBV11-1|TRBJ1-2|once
CASSLDRNYGYTF
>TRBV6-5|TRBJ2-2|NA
CASSRRHGPGELFF
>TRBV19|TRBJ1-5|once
CASSIGSGGQPQHF
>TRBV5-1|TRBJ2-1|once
CASSPGTGAYSEQFF
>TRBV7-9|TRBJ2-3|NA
CASSSSGTDTQYF
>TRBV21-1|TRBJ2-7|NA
CASSNGYEQYF
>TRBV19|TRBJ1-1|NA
CASSPRTALNTEAFF
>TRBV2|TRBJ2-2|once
CASSERRGELFF
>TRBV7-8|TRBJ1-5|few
CASSLLAGDQPQHF